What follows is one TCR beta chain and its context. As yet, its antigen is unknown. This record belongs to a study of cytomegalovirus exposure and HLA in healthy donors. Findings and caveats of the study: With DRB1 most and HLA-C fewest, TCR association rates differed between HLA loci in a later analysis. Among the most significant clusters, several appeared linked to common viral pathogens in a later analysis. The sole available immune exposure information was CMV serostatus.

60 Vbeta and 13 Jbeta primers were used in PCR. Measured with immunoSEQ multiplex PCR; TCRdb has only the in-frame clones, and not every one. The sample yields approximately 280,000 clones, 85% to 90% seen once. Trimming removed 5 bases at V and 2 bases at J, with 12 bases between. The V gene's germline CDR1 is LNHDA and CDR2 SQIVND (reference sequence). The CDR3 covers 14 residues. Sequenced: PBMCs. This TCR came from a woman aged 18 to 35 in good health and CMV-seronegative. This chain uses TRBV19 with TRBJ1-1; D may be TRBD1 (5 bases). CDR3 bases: TGTGCCAGTAGTGAGCAGGGAGGAAACACTGAAGCTTTCTTT. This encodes CASSEQGGNTEAFF.